This T cell receptor beta chain was obtained from a study of T cell responses to AZD1222 COVID-19 vaccine. Study-level points and caveats: Repertoire collection took place solely once the T cell response had peaked. Distributed over spike, vaccine-associated CD4 TCRs predominated at 160-218 and 743-854.

The data were produced by immunoSEQ multiplex PCR, yet TCRdb's version contains in-frame clones alone and is incomplete. The data hold around 110,000 clones, with 88% observed a single time. The sample holds one count of this clone. Its target is unknown. The CDR3 length is 16 residues. Looked up from germline, CDR1 is SGHNT and CDR2 is YYREEE (reference sequence). Trimming pared 0 bases from V and 2 bases from J, leaving 14 bases between. This TCR was sampled from an adult in good health. This chain joins TRBV5-4 and TRBJ2-5, with D perhaps TRBD2 (6 bases). The material sequenced was peripheral blood, taken on day 0 of AZD1222 vaccination. CDR3 amino acids: CASSLALGSNQETQYF. The CDR3 DNA follows: TGTGCCAGCAGCTTGGCCCTCGGGAGTAATCAAGAGACCCAGTACTTC.